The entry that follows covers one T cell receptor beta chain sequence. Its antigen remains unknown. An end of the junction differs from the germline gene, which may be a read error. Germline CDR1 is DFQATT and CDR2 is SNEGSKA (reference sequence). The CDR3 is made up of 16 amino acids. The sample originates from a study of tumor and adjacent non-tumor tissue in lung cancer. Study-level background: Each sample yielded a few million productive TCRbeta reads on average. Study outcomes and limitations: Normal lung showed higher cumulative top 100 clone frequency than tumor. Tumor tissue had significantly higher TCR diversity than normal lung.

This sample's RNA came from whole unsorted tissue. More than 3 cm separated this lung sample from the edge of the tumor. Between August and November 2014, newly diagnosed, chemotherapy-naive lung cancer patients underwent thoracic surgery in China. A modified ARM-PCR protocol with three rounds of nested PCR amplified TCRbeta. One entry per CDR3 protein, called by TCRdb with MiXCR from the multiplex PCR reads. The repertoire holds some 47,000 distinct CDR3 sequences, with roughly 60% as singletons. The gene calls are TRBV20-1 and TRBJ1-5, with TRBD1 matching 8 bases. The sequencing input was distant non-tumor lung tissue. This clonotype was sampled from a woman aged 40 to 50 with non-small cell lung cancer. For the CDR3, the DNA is TGCAATGCTAGGTCAGGGGGCCAAGCCGGCAATCAGCCCCAGCATTTT. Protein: CNARSGGQAGNQPQHF.